The rows below give T cell receptor beta chains drawn from one sample of a study of human CD8 memory T cell subsets. TCRdb reprocessed the 5' RACE reads and stores each CDR3 protein as one record, lacking DNA. This sample's clone table lists a few thousand distinct CDR3 sequences. Source material: CD8+ effector memory T cells (TEM) sorted from PBMCs. Source of these receptors: a human donor in good health. CDR3s include the opening cysteine and the closing phenylalanine or tryptophan. A clone size is listed for some rows: how often the clone was seen (once, few, many), or a class if it is expanded.

size	V	J	CDR3
.	TRBV7-9	TRBJ2-7	CASTPGLAYEQYF
medium-sized	TRBV15	TRBJ2-5	CATSRAAGVGETQYF
.	TRBV12-3/TRBV12-4	TRBJ1-1	CATEGADSLYTEAFF
.	TRBV20-1	TRBJ2-7	CSLPGQGDYEQYF
.	TRBV11-2	TRBJ2-7	CASSFSPNREQYF
large	TRBV6-2/TRBV6-3	TRBJ2-1	CAAGGAENNEQFF
large	TRBV19	TRBJ2-1	CASSPSTSLQGDEQFF
medium-sized	TRBV20-1	TRBJ2-2	CSARSGTSDTGELFF
medium-sized	TRBV20-1	TRBJ1-5	CSATGTGDNQPQHF
.	TRBV7-2	TRBJ2-7	CASFDPSGLYEQYF
.	TRBV6-5	TRBJ1-1	CASSHSGGVTEAFF
.	TRBV6-5	TRBJ1-1	CASSSADRAMNTEAFF
.	TRBV5-8	TRBJ2-2	CASSLVRLRPGELFF
.	TRBV6-4	TRBJ2-3	CASSDSRGSTDTQYF
.	TRBV5-4	TRBJ2-1	CASSIPGTGPTYNEQFF
.	TRBV7-9	TRBJ1-2	CASSPGYDRYTF
.	TRBV10-3	TRBJ1-1	CAISEGGELTEAFF
.	TRBV6-6	TRBJ1-2	CASSPGAGDFYGYTF
.	TRBV7-8	TRBJ2-3	CASSFPGVFTDTQYF
.	TRBV20-1	TRBJ2-1	CSAPNRGQVFNEQFF
.	TRBV29-1	TRBJ2-7	CSGGVGDLQYF
medium-sized	TRBV20-1	TRBJ2-7	CSARGMMERRSSYEQYF
.	TRBV3-1	TRBJ2-5	CASTYSGQGPETQYF
.	TRBV6-4	TRBJ2-3	CASSERPGDDTQYF
.	TRBV6-1	TRBJ2-2	CASFPKGVLNTGELFF
medium-sized	TRBV7-6	TRBJ2-1	CASSLKESEQFF
.	TRBV28	TRBJ2-1	CASSPRTSGRYNEQFF
medium-sized	TRBV6-4	TRBJ2-2	CASSSLAAGELFF
.	TRBV25-1	TRBJ2-1	CASSGLQGVDEQFF
medium-sized	TRBV4-2	TRBJ2-7	CASSQEMTSGSYEQYF
.	TRBV4-2	TRBJ2-1	CASSQVVADYNEQFF
.	TRBV3-1	TRBJ2-1	CASSQDLAGELSYNEQFF
.	TRBV3-1	TRBJ2-5	CASSQEWATGRETQYF
.	TRBV10-1	TRBJ2-3	CASSETPGQGKDTQYF
medium-sized	TRBV28	TRBJ2-2	CASQRESNTGELFF
.	TRBV20-1	TRBJ2-1	CSAARTSADEQFF
.	TRBV4-1	TRBJ2-3	CASSRQELTDTQYF
.	TRBV6-6	TRBJ1-1	CASSYFGPGYEAFF
medium-sized	TRBV29-1	TRBJ1-2	CSVEERAGRGIGYGYTF
.	TRBV27	TRBJ2-3	CASSSLSGGNADTQYF
.	TRBV27	TRBJ1-2	CASSLFGTDFYGYTF
.	TRBV30	TRBJ2-7	CAWSASKRFSYEQYF
.	TRBV2	TRBJ2-5	CASIMTGGETQYF
.	TRBV3-1	TRBJ2-2	CASSHIAGGPNTGELFF
medium-sized	TRBV6-4	TRBJ2-1	CASSDRPSSYNEQFF
medium-sized	TRBV6-1	TRBJ2-2	CASSEAPGSNGELFF
medium-sized	TRBV7-9	TRBJ2-1	CASRSSNGLAPHNEQFF
medium-sized	TRBV11-2	TRBJ1-2	CASTPGGDYGYTF
.	TRBV21-1	TRBJ2-3	CASSSQGKEDTQYF
medium-sized	TRBV4-2	TRBJ2-1	CASSQDASGPYNEQFF
.	TRBV7-9	TRBJ2-2	CASSLTLAGARELFF
.	TRBV11-3	TRBJ2-7	CASSLHRSAAYEQYF
.	TRBV4-2	TRBJ2-7	CASSQDLGDRGYEQYF
.	TRBV12-3/TRBV12-4	TRBJ2-7	CASSSLGGEQYF
medium-sized	TRBV4-1	TRBJ2-2	CASSQSPGTFITGELFF
.	TRBV9	TRBJ2-1	CASSVMVNEQFF
.	TRBV6-2/TRBV6-3	TRBJ2-6	CATDSSGANVLTF
.	TRBV6-5	TRBJ2-5	CASSYVGHLETQYF
.	TRBV6-4	TRBJ2-2	CASSDSAGGNTGELFF